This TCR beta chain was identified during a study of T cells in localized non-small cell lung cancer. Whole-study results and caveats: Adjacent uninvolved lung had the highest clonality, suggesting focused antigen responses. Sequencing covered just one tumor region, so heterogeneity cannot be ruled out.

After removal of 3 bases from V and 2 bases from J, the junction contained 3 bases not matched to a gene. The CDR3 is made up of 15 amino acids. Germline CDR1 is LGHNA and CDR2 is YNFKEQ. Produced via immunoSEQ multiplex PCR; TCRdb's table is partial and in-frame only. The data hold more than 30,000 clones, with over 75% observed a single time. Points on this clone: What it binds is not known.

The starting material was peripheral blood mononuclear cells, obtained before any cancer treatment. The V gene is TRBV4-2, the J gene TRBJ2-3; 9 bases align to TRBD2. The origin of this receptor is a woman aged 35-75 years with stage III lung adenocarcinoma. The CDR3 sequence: CASSQGGGATDTQYF. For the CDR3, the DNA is TGTGCCAGCAGCCAGGGCGGGGGGGCCACAGATACGCAGTATTTT.